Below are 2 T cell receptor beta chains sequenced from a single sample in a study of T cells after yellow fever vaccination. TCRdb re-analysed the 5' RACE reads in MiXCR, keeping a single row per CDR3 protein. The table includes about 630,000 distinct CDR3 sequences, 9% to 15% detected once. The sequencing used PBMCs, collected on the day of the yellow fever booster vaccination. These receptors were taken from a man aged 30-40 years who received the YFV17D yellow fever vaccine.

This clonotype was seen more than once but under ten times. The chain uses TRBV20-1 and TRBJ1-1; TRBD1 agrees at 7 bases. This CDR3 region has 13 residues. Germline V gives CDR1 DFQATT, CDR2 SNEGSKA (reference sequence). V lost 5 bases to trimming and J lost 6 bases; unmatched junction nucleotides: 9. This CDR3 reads CSAYRQGLAEAFF. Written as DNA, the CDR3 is TGCAGTGCTTATCGACAGGGACTGGCTGAAGCTTTCTTT.

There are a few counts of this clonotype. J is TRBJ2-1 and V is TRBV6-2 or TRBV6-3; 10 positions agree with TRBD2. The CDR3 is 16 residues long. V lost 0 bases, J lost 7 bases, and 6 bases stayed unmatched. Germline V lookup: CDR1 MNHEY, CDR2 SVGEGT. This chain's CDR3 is CASSYSSGRARNEQFF. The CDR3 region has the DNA TGTGCCAGCAGTTACTCGAGCGGGAGGGCCAGGAATGAGCAGTTCTTC.